A single sample is the source of the 9 T cell receptor beta chains below, sequenced in a study of glioma-infiltrating T cells after dendritic cell vaccination. The sample's time point: after dendritic cell vaccination, including at tumor progression/relapse. Assay used: immunoSEQ multiplex PCR; TCRdb lists only in-frame clones, some missing. The repertoire holds roughly 80,000 clones, 87% seen once, with 2% to 2.5% in the top ten. Material: blood, obtained after dendritic cell vaccination. These receptor sequences come from a human donor with glioblastoma.

This rearrangement joins TRBV9 to TRBJ2-2; TRBD1 agrees at 9 bases. V gave up 0 bases and J gave up 4 bases; unmatched junction bases: 4. Germline CDR1 reads SGDLS; CDR2 reads YYNGEE. The CDR3 sequence is 16 residues long. CDR3: CASSVGQGDRTGELFF. The CDR3 coding sequence is TGTGCCAGCAGCGTAGGACAGGGGGATCGCACCGGGGAGCTGTTTTTT.

The chain recombines TRBV28 with TRBJ1-5, with D maybe TRBD1 (6 bases). The CDR3 totals 14 residues. Germline V gene lookup returns CDR1 MDHEN and CDR2 SYDVKM. Trimming left V 6 bases short and J 3 bases short, with 12 bases between. The CDR3 reads CASSLGQYNQPQHF. CDR3 bases: TGTGCCAGCAGCCTAGGACAGTACAATCAGCCCCAGCATTTT.

The gene calls are TRBV25-1 and TRBJ2-7, with D possibly being TRBD1 (8 bases). Trimming left V 3 bases short and J 6 bases short, with 15 bases between. CDR1 MGHDK and CDR2 SYGVNS come from the germline V gene. CDR3 size: 14 residues. Here the CDR3 reads CASSDRQGRVEQYF. CDR3 DNA: TGTGCCAGCAGTGATAGACAGGGGAGGGTCGAGCAGTACTTC.

This chain links TRBV9 with TRBJ2-7, with D possibly matching TRBD2 (5 bases). V dropped 0 bases and J dropped 3 bases, with 10 bases sitting between them. This CDR3 spans 14 amino acids. Germline loops: CDR1 SGDLS, CDR2 YYNGEE. CDR3 DNA sequence: TGTGCCAGCAGCGTAGGAGGTAGCGACTACGAGCAGTACTTC. This sequence encodes CASSVGGSDYEQYF.

The chain links TRBV9 to TRBJ2-1, with TRBD2 matching 12 bases. The germline V gene encodes CDR1 SGDLS and CDR2 YYNGEE. V lost 5 bases, J lost 2 bases, and 2 bases stayed unmatched. The CDR3 spans 15 residues. The CDR3 DNA is TGTGCCAGCAGTCGGACTAGCGGGACCTACAATGAGCAGTTCTTC. Amino acids: CASSRTSGTYNEQFF.

The chain uses TRBV4-2 and TRBJ2-5, with 10 bases identical to TRBD2. This CDR3 region has 16 residues. Trimming removed 1 base from V and 2 bases from J; junction bases left unmatched: 4. Germline V lookup: CDR1 LGHNA, CDR2 YNFKEQ. The CDR3 DNA sequence: TGTGCCAGCAGCCAAGGGAGCGGGGGGGGGCAAGAGACCCAGTACTTC. Encoded protein: CASSQGSGGGQETQYF.

The chain employs TRBV27 and TRBJ1-2, with 8 bases matching TRBD1. The CDR3 extends over 13 amino acids. Germline CDR1 MNHEY, CDR2 SMNVEV (reference sequence). J was trimmed by 13 bases and V by 5 bases; bases with no gene match: 12. The CDR3 sequence is CASSPLGTGPATF. The CDR3 DNA sequence: TGTGCCAGCAGTCCCCTCGGGACAGGCCCAGCCACCTTC.

The CDR3 sequence: CSVHRQGNTEAFF. The CDR3 nucleotides are TGCAGCGTCCATCGACAGGGAAACACTGAAGCTTTCTTT. The rearrangement uses TRBV29-1 and TRBJ1-1, with 7 nucleotides matching TRBD1. Trimming at V came to 6 bases and at J to 2 bases, leaving 6 bases not matched to a gene. The CDR3 extends over 13 amino acids. Germline V gene lookup returns CDR1 SQVTM and CDR2 ANQGSEA.

As for this clone: The sample carries other DNA sequences with the same CDR3. The chain employs TRBV5-1 and TRBJ1-2; 7 nucleotides match TRBD1. V lost 0 bases and J lost 6; bases outside the gene matches: 2. Germline values: CDR1 SGHRS, CDR2 YFSETQ. The CDR3 extends over 13 amino acids. The CDR3 sequence is CASSLGQGDGYTF. In nucleotides, the CDR3 is TGCGCCAGCAGCTTGGGACAGGGTGATGGCTACACCTTC.